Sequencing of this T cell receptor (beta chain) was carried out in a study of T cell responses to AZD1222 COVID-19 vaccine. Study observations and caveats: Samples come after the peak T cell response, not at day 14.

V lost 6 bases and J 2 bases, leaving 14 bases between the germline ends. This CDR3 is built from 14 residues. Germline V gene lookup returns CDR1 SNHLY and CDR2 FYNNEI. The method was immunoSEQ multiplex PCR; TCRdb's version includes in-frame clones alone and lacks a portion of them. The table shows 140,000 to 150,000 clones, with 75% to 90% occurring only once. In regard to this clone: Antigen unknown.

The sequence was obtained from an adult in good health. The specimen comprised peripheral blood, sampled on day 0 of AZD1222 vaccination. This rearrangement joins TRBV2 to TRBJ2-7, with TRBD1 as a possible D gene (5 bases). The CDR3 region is CASRAEQVTYEQYF. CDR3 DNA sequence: TGTGCCAGCAGAGCTGAACAGGTCACCTACGAGCAGTACTTC.